This record concerns one T cell receptor (beta chain) sequence. The entry originates in a study of low-dose radiotherapy and immunotherapy resistance in tumors. Study details: Fractions of 0.5 Gy went to Cohort 1 every 2 weeks, totaling 6.5 Gy.

Germline V lookup: CDR1 MNHNS, CDR2 SASEGT. V shed 6 bases, J shed 0 bases, and the junction held 7 bases outside the gene matches. This CDR3 region has 16 residues. Priming of first-strand cDNA relied on TRAV- and TRBV-specific primers (covering alpha and beta chains). TCRs were amplified for around 20 PCR cycles with a constant-region primer and V-primer adapter. One entry per CDR3 protein results from TCRdb running MiXCR on the reads. Of about 5,600 distinct CDR3 sequences in the sample, 82% were seen once. This chain links TRBV6-1 with TRBJ2-7; 11 bases match TRBD2. The source is a human donor with advanced metastatic prostate, ovarian, gallbladder or colorectal cancer (not recorded which). This table probably holds off-target reads from a library built for another chain. The CDR3 coding sequence is TGTGCCAGCAGACTAGCGGGGGCCATTTTCTCCTACGAGCAGTACTTC. Translation gives CASRLAGAIFSYEQYF.